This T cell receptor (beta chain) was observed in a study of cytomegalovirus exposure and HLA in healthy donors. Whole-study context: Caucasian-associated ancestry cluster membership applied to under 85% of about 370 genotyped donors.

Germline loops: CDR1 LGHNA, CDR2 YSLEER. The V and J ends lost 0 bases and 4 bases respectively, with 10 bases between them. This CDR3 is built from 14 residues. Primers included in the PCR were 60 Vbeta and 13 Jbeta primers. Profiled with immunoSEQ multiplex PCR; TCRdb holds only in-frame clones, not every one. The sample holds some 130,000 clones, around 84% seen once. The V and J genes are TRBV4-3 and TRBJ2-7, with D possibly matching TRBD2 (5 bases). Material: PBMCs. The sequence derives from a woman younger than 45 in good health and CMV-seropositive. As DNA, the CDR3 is TGCGCCAGCAGCCAAGAGTCGAAGCGGTACGAGCAGTACTTC. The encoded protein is CASSQESKRYEQYF.